This TCR beta chain was profiled in a study of OX40 agonist ivuxolimab in advanced cancers. Broadly, across the study: Ivuxolimab was an agonistic, fully human IgG2 monoclonal antibody directed against OX40 (CD134), a costimulatory receptor. The paper reports the monotherapy dose-escalation portion (N ≈ 52 patients) of the phase I ivuxolimab trial. The point of sequencing TCRbeta in the periphery was to test whether ivuxolimab changed TCR sequence diversity and drove clonal T-cell expansion. Intravenous ivuxolimab was administered to patients every 2 weeks at six dose levels: 0.01, 0.1, 0.3, 1.5, 3 and 10 mg/kg. Prior anti-PD-1, anti-PD-L1 or anti-CTLA-4 therapy was permitted, and checkpoint inhibitors had been received by 40% to 50% of dose-escalation patients. The dose-escalation cohort was roughly 80% male with a mean age of about 60 years, ranging from roughly 20 to 80. Of the approximately 53 patients in dose escalation, about 20 had hepatocellular carcinoma, about 15 had melanoma, 9 had renal cell carcinoma and 9 had head and neck cancer. Partial responses occurred in three dose-escalation patients, of whom one had hepatocellular carcinoma and two had cutaneous melanoma. Results the study describes overall, beyond this receptor: At doses of 0.1 to 3.0 mg/kg, clonal expansion of both CD4+ and CD8+ blood T cells was observed from baseline to week 6. In the 0.1-3.0 mg/kg groups, partial responders had among the lowest normalized peripheral clonal expansion, particularly in CD8+ T cells. After ivuxolimab, more expanded clones were found on average in CD8+ T cells than in CD4+ T cells. Antigen specificity was not determined for the clonally expanded peripheral T cells. Low levels of normalized T-cell clonal expansion were also shown by some nonresponding patients.

Patients with a history of autoimmune disease or receiving systemic immunosuppression were excluded from the trial. Peripheral blood for TCR sequencing was collected from all dose cohorts at baseline, on cycle 4 day 1, and on cycle 7 day 1. The samples were drawn from a first-in-human, open-label, multicenter phase I dose-escalation trial of ivuxolimab. Adults with locally advanced or metastatic melanoma, renal cell carcinoma, hepatocellular carcinoma or head and neck squamous cell carcinoma were enrolled in the trial. Before TCR sequencing, CD4+ and CD8+ T cells were separately sorted from peripheral blood. Genomic DNA was extracted from sorted cells for sequencing of the TCRbeta CDR3 region. The immunoSEQ Assay was used for sequencing of TCRbeta CDR3 regions. TCRdb provides this immuneACCESS table in a form limited to in-frame rearrangements. Some clones are lacking; in checked studies, under half of them reflect an unresolved V gene, and why the rest are absent is not known. This sample gives roughly 56,000 clones in total; 70% to 90% of them show up just once. The ten most abundant clones make up around 0.9% of the sample.

Notes on this clone: This clone's antigen is unknown. Base qualities were left out, and no much larger clone turns up one base away.

Taken from cysteine to phenylalanine, the CDR3 has 15 residues. Only the CDR3 DNA stays, 45 bases, in frame from base 1. CDR1 and CDR2, per the germline V gene, are SGDLS and YYNGEE. The V end loses 0 bases and the J end loses 0 bases, and a stretch of 7 bases separates them. The sequenced sample was CD4+ or CD8+ T cells sorted from blood, obtained in a trial of the OX40 agonist ivuxolimab. The clonotype was recovered from an adult with an advanced solid tumor such as melanoma, head and neck, liver or kidney cancer. The chain is encoded by TRBV9 joined to TRBJ1-5; the D gene lacks a confident call. The nucleotides are TGTGCCAGCAGCGTAGGCGGCGATAGCAATCAGCCCCAGCATTTT. Translated, this is CASSVGGDSNQPQHF.